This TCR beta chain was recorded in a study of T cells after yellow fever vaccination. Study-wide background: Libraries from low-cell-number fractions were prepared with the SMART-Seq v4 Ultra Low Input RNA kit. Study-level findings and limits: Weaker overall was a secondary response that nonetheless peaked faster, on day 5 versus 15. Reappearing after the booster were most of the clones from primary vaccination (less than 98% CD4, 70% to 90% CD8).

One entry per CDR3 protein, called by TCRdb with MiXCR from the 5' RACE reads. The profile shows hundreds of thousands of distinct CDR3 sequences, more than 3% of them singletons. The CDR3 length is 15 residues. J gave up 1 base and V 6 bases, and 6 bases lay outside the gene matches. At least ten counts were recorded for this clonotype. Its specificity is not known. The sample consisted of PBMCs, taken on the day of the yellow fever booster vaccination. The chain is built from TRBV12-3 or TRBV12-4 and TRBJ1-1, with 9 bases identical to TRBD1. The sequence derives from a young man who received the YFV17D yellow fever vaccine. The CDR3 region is CASRPPGQGNTEAFF. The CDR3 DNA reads TGTGCCAGCAGACCTCCGGGACAGGGGAACACTGAAGCTTTCTTT.